These T cell receptor beta chains were read from a single sample in a study of blood T cell repertoires in COVID-19. TCRdb's table, derived via immunoSEQ multiplex PCR, lists solely in-frame clones and lacks some. The sample contains some 210,000 clones, approximately 84% of which appear only once. Source material: peripheral blood. The receptors stem from a woman in her 70s with active or convalescent COVID-19. Both conserved end residues are part of each CDR3. D genes are given only for firm matches. The size field is filled for only some rows; it gives once, few, many or a size class.

v_gene	d_gene	abundance	j_gene	CDR3nt	CDR3aa
TRBV19	TRBD2	few	TRBJ2-3	TGTGCCAGTAGTATTGCCCTAGCGGGCTCCAATACGCAGTATTTT	CASSIALAGSNTQYF
TRBV19	NA	once	TRBJ2-3	TGTGCCAGTAGACGGGCGGGAAGCACAGATACGCAGTATTTT	CASRRAGSTDTQYF
TRBV5-6	TRBD2	NA	TRBJ2-1	TGTGCCAGCAGCTTGGTTGCGGGACCGGGGGGTCTTGAGGAGCAGTTCTTC	CASSLVAGPGGLEEQFF
TRBV5-1	TRBD1	NA	TRBJ1-1	TGCGCCAGCAGCCCGACGGCTTTCCGGGACAGGGGGCGAAGGATCACTGAAGCTTTCTTT	CASSPTAFRDRGRRITEAFF
TRBV7-2	NA	NA	TRBJ2-3	TGTGCCAGCAGCCCACAAGCGGGCCTTAGCACAGATACGCAGTATTTT	CASSPQAGLSTDTQYF
TRBV19	NA	once	TRBJ1-1	TGTGCCAGTAGTAGCCGGGGGACGACTGAAGCTTTCTTT	CASSSRGTTEAFF
TRBV6-5	TRBD1	NA	TRBJ2-2	TGTGCCAGCAGACCGGGACAGGGGGTTCCCGGGGAGCTGTTTTTT	CASRPGQGVPGELFF
TRBV6-5	TRBD1	NA	TRBJ2-1	TGTGCCAGCAGCCAAAGACAGGGGGCCAATGAGCAGTTCTTC	CASSQRQGANEQFF
TRBV5-1	NA	NA	TRBJ1-4	TGCGCCAGCAGCCAGAGCCAGCCAGGGGTTAATGAAAAACTGTTTTTT	CASSQSQPGVNEKLFF
TRBV7-9	TRBD1	NA	TRBJ1-1	TGTGCCAGCAAGGTGCAGGGGGCATACACTGAAGCTTTCTTT	CASKVQGAYTEAFF
TRBV19	NA	NA	TRBJ2-3	TGTGCAAGTACCCGTCTCGCGGGTCCCACAGATACGCAGTATTTT	CASTRLAGPTDTQYF
TRBV9	NA	once	TRBJ1-1	TGTGCCAGCAGCGTAGACGGGGCGGGGAAGAACACTGAAGCTTTCTTT	CASSVDGAGKNTEAFF
TRBV28	TRBD2	NA	TRBJ2-1	TGTGCCAGCAGTAGCGGGAGAATAGCCCGTTACAATGAGCAGTTCTTC	CASSSGRIARYNEQFF
TRBV18	NA	NA	TRBJ1-6	TGTGCCAGCTCACCAGACAGTAATTCACCCCTCCACTTT	CASSPDSNSPLHF
TRBV10-3	NA	few	TRBJ2-3	TGTGCCATCAGTAACAGGGAAGGGCCCACAGATACGCAGTATTTT	CAISNREGPTDTQYF
TRBV14	NA	NA	TRBJ1-3	TGTGCCAGCAGCCAAAGTCAGGCGAACTCTGGAAACACCATATATTTT	CASSQSQANSGNTIYF
TRBV5-1	NA	NA	TRBJ2-1	TGCGCCAGCAGCTTCGAAGGGGGAGCGAGGAATGAGCAGTTCTTC	CASSFEGGARNEQFF
TRBV5-4	TRBD1	NA	TRBJ1-1	TGTGCCAGCAGCTCGAGGGACAGAAAGAACACTGAAGCTTTCTTT	CASSSRDRKNTEAFF
TRBV3-1/TRBV3-2	NA	NA	TRBJ2-1	TGTGCCAGCAGCCAAGCAGGGGCCTCCTACAATGAGCAGTTCTTC	CASSQAGASYNEQFF
TRBV11-2	NA	NA	TRBJ1-1	TGTGCCAGCAGCTTAGCCCTCACTGAAGCTTTCTTT	CASSLALTEAFF
TRBV7-3	NA	NA	TRBJ1-2	TGTGCCAGCAGCTTAACAGGGGCGGCTAGGGGTGGCTACACCTTC	CASSLTGAARGGYTF
TRBV19	NA	NA	TRBJ2-3	TGTGCCAGTAACAGCGGGCGATACACAGATACGCAGTATTTT	CASNSGRYTDTQYF
TRBV5-1	NA	NA	TRBJ1-3	TGCGCCAGCAGCTTGTTGAGTCCGGGTCTCTCTGGAAACACCATATATTTT	CASSLLSPGLSGNTIYF
TRBV6-6	TRBD1	NA	TRBJ1-2	TGTGCCAGCACCCTAGGGGGCAGTTATGGCTACACCTTC	CASTLGGSYGYTF
TRBV7-9	NA	few	TRBJ2-1	TGTGCCAGCAGCTTAGCGCTTGTTGGGCCCAAAGGGCAGTTCTTC	CASSLALVGPKGQFF
TRBV30	NA	NA	TRBJ2-6	TGTGCCTGGAGCCCGGGAGACTCTGGGGCCAACGTCCTGACTTTC	CAWSPGDSGANVLTF
TRBV28	NA	few	TRBJ1-2	TGTGCCAGCAGTACCGGGGGAAGGTATGGCTACACCTTC	CASSTGGRYGYTF
TRBV4-1	NA	many	TRBJ2-7	TGCGCCAGCAGCCAAGTGAAGGGGTACGAGCAGTACTTC	CASSQVKGYEQYF
TRBV7-9	TRBD1	NA	TRBJ1-2	TGTGCCAGCAGCTTGCCGGGACAGGGGAACTATGGCTACACCTTC	CASSLPGQGNYGYTF
TRBV7-9	TRBD1	once	TRBJ2-7	TGTGCCAGCAGCTTAGAAAGAGGGACAGGGAAGGTGGGGCAGTACTTC	CASSLERGTGKVGQYF
TRBV7-9	NA	NA	TRBJ1-6	TGTGCCAGCAGCTTGGGGGGATATAATTCACCCCTCCACTTT	CASSLGGYNSPLHF
TRBV30	NA	NA	TRBJ1-4	TGTGCCTGGAGGGGGAGGCCCAATGAAAAACTGTTTTTT	CAWRGRPNEKLFF
TRBV9	TRBD1	once	TRBJ1-1	TGTGCCAGCAGTCCGGGACAGGGCAACACTGAAGCTTTCTTT	CASSPGQGNTEAFF
TRBV14	NA	NA	TRBJ1-2	TGTGCCAGCAGCCAGACAGTTAACTATGGCTACACCTTC	CASSQTVNYGYTF
TRBV18	TRBD2	NA	TRBJ2-7	TGTGCCAGCTCACCACCCCTCCTAGCGGGAGGTCTCTACGAGCAGTACTTC	CASSPPLLAGGLYEQYF
TRBV20-1	NA	NA	TRBJ2-1	TGCAGTGCTAGTGGCGGGGCGTACAATGAGCAGTTCTTC	CSASGGAYNEQFF
TRBV28	TRBD1	NA	TRBJ2-7	TGTGCCAGCAGTCCCGCAAGGGACAGGGGGCGTGAGCAGTACTTC	CASSPARDRGREQYF
TRBV2	TRBD1	NA	TRBJ1-5	TGTGCCAGCACAGGACAGGGGGCATCTCAGCCCCAGCATTTT	CASTGQGASQPQHF
TRBV5-6	NA	NA	TRBJ1-6	TGTGCCAGCAGCTGGCAGGGTCGATCACCCCTCCACTTT	CASSWQGRSPLHF
TRBV2	NA	NA	TRBJ2-6	TGTGCCAGCAGACCCAGGGGAACCTCTGGGGCCAACGTCCTGACTTTC	CASRPRGTSGANVLTF
TRBV7-9	NA	NA	TRBJ1-1	TGTGCCAGCAGCTTAGCGCGAACGACTGAAGCTTTCTTT	CASSLARTTEAFF
TRBV28	TRBD1	NA	TRBJ1-2	TGTGCCAGCAGTTTACAAGCAGGGGGCGGAAATCGTGGCTACACCTTC	CASSLQAGGGNRGYTF
TRBV7-2	TRBD2	NA	TRBJ2-1	TGTGCCAGCAGCTTAGGCAGGACTAGCGGGGCCAATGAGCAGTTCTTC	CASSLGRTSGANEQFF
TRBV5-5	TRBD1	NA	TRBJ1-4	TGTGCCAGCAGCTTCATCTCCGGGACAGGAGGTGAAAAACTGTTTTTT	CASSFISGTGGEKLFF
TRBV4-1	NA	NA	TRBJ2-5	TGCGCCAGCAGTTCCACTAGCTCCTGGGAGACCCAGTACTTC	CASSSTSSWETQYF
TRBV19	NA	NA	TRBJ2-7	TGTGCCAGTGCCCTAGGTTCGAGCTCCTACGAGCAGTACTTC	CASALGSSSYEQYF
TRBV4-1	NA	NA	TRBJ1-5	TGCGCCAGCAGCCAACATAGCAATCAGCCCCAGCATTTT	CASSQHSNQPQHF